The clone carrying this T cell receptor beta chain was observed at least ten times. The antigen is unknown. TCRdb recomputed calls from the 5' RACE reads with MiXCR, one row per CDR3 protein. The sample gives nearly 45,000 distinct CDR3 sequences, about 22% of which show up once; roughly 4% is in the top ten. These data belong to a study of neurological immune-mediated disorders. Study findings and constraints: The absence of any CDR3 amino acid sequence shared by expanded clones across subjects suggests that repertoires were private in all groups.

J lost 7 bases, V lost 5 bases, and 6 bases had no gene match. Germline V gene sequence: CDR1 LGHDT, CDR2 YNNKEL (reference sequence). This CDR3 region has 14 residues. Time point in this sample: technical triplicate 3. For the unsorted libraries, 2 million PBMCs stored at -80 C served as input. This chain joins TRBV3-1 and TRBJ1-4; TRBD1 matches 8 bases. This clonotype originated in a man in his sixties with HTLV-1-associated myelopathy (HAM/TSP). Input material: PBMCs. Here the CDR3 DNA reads TGTGCCAGCAGCGCCCAGGGGGCGGGTGAAAAACTGTTTTTT. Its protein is CASSAQGAGEKLFF.